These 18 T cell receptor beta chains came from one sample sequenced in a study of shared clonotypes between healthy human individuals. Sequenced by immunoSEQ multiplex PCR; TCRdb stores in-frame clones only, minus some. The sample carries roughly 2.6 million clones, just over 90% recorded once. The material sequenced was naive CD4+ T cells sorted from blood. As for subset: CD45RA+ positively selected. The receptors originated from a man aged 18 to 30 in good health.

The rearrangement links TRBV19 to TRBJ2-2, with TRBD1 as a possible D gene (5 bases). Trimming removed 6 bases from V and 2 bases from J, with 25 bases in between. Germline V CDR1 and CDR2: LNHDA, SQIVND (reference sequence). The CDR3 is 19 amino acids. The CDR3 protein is CASSSPLPGKRPNTGELFF. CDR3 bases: TGTGCCAGTAGCTCCCCCCTCCCAGGGAAGAGACCAAACACCGGGGAGCTGTTTTTT.

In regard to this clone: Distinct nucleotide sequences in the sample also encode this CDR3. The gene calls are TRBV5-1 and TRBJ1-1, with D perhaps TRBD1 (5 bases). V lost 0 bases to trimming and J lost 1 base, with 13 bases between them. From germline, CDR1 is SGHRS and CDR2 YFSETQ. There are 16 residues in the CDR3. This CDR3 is CASSLDPGTPNTEAFF. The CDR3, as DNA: TGCGCCAGCAGCTTGGATCCCGGGACGCCGAACACTGAAGCTTTCTTT.

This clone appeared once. CDR3 region: CAISESLSSGNTIYF. CDR3 bases: TGTGCCATCAGTGAGTCACTCAGCTCTGGAAACACCATATATTTT. This chain links TRBV10-3 with TRBJ1-3; D remains unclear. With 0 bases removed from V and 0 bases from J, the gap between germline ends came to 6 bases. Germline V gene data show CDR1 as ENHRY and CDR2 as SYGVKD. The CDR3 runs 15 residues.

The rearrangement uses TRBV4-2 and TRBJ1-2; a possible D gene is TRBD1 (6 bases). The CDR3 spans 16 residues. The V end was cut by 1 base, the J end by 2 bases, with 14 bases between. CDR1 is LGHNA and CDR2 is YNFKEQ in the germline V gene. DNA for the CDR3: TGTGCCAGCAGCCAAGCTGCGACAGGTGCCAACTATGGCTACACCTTC. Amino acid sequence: CASSQAATGANYGYTF.

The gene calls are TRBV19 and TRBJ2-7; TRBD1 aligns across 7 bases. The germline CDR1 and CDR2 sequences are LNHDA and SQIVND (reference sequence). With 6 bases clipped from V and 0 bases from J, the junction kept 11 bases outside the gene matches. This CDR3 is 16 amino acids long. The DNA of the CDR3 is TGTGCCAGTAGGCCATCATGGGACAGTGACTCCTACGAGCAGTACTTC. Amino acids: CASRPSWDSDSYEQYF.

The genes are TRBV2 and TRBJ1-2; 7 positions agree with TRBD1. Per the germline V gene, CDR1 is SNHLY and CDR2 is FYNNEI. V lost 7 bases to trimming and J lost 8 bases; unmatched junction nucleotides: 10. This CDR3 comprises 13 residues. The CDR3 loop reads CASKRTGNGGYTF. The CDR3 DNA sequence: TGTGCCAGCAAACGGACAGGTAATGGAGGCTACACCTTC.

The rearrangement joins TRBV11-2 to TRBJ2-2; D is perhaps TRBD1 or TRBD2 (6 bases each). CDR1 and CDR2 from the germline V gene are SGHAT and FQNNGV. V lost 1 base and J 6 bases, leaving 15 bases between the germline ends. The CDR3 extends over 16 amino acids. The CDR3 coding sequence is TGTGCCAGCAGCTTAGTGGGCGGGACATATGCCGGGGAGCTGTTTTTT. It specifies CASSLVGGTYAGELFF.

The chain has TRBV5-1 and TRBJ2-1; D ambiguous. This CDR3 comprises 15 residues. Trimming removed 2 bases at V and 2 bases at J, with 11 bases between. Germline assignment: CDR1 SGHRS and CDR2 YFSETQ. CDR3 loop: CASSLDGLTYNEQFF. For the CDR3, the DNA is TGCGCCAGCAGCTTAGACGGGTTAACCTACAATGAGCAGTTCTTC. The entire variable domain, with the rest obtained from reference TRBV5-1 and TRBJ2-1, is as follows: KAGVTQTPRYLIKTRGQQVTLSCSPISGHRSVSWYQQTPGQGLQFLFEYFSETQRNKGNFPGRFSGRQFSNSRSEMNVSTLELGDSALYLCASSLDGLTYNEQFFGPGTRLTVL.

Written as DNA, the CDR3 is TGTGCCATCAGTACAGGACAGGGGAACACTGAAGCTTTCTTT. It encodes CAISTGQGNTEAFF. The chain combines TRBV10-3 with TRBJ1-1, with 8 nucleotides matching TRBD1. V shed 5 bases, J shed 1 base, and the junction held 3 bases outside the gene matches. Germline-derived CDR1 and CDR2 are ENHRY and SYGVKD. The CDR3 extends over 14 amino acids.

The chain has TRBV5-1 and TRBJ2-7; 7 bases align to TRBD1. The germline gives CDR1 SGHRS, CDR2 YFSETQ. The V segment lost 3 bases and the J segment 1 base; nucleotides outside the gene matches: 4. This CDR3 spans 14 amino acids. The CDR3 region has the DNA TGCGCCAGCAGCTCGCCGGGACAGTCCTACGAGCAGTACTTC. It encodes CASSSPGQSYEQYF.

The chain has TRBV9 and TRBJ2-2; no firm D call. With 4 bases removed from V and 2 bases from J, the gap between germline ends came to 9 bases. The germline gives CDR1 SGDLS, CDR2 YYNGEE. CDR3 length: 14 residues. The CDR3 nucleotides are TGTGCCAGCAGCCCGGACCTCAACACCGGGGAGCTGTTTTTT. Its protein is CASSPDLNTGELFF. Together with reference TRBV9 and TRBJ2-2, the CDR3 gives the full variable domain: DSGVTQTPKHLITATGQRVTLRCSPRSGDLSVYWYQQSLDQGLQFLIQYYNGEERAKGNILERFSAQQFPDLHSELNLSSLELGDSALYFCASSPDLNTGELFFGEGSRLTVL.

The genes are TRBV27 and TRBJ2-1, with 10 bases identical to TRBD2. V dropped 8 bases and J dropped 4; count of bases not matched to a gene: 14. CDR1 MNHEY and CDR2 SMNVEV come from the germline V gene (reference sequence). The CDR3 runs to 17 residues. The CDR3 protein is CASYPLESGREYNEQFF. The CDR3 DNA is TGTGCCAGCTATCCCCTTGAGAGCGGGAGGGAGTACAATGAGCAGTTCTTC.

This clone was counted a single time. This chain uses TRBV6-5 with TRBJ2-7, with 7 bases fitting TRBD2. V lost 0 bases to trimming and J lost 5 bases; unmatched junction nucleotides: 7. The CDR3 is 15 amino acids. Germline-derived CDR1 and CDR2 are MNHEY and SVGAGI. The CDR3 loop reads CASSYSRGTPNEQYF. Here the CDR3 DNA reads TGTGCCAGCAGTTACTCGCGGGGGACGCCAAACGAGCAGTACTTC.

CDR3 nucleotide sequence: TGTGCCAGCAGCCAAGAGGGACACAACTACGAGCAGTACTTC. It encodes CASSQEGHNYEQYF. The rearrangement joins TRBV14 to TRBJ2-7; a possible D gene is TRBD1 (6 bases). V lost 0 bases to trimming and J lost 3 bases, with 9 bases between them. The CDR3 runs 14 residues. From germline, CDR1 is SGHDN and CDR2 FVKESK.

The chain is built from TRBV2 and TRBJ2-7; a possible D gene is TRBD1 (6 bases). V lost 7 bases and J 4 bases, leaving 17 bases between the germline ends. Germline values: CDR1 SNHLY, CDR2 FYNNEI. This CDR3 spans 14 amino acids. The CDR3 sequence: CASNLGQTLYEQYF. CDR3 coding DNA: TGTGCCAGCAACCTTGGACAGACTTTATACGAGCAGTACTTC.

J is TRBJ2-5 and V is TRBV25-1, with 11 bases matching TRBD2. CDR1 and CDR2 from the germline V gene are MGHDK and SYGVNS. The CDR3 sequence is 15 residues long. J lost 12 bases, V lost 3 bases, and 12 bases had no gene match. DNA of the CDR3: TGTGCCAGCAGTGAGAAGCTAGCGGGGGGCGGTGGGGAGTACTTC. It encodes CASSEKLAGGGGEYF.

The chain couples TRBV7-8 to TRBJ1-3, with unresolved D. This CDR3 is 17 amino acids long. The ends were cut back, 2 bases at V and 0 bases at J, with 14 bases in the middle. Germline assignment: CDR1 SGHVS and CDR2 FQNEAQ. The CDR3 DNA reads TGTGCCAGCAGCTTACAGGTCCAGTCCTTCTCTGGAAACACCATATATTTT. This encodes CASSLQVQSFSGNTIYF.

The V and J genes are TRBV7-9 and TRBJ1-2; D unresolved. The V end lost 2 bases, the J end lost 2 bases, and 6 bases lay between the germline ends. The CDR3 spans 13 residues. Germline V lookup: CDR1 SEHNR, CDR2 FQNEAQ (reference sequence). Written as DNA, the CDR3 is TGTGCCAGCAGCTTATTGGAGAACTATGGCTACACCTTC. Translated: CASSLLENYGYTF. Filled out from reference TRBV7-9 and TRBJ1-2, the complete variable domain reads DTGVSQNPRHKITKRGQNVTFRCDPISEHNRLYWYRQTLGQGPEFLTYFQNEAQLEKSRLLSDRFSAERPKGSFSTLEIQRTEQGDSAMYLCASSLLENYGYTFGSGTRLTVV.